This T cell receptor (beta chain) was sequenced during a study of blood T cells in healthy people across ages. The CDR3 contains 17 residues. CDR1 is MNHNY and CDR2 is SVGAGI in the germline V gene (reference sequence). V lost 0 bases to trimming and J lost 5 bases; unmatched junction nucleotides: 8. A second about 7 to 11 cycle PCR used barcoded and J-beta primers. Tags on each cDNA molecule came from a template-switch adaptor with 12 random nucleotides. TCRdb reanalysed the 5' RACE reads using MiXCR and keeps one entry per CDR3 protein. Of roughly 2 million distinct CDR3 sequences listed, about 50% were seen once; the top ten hold approximately 2%.

The source material was blood. The source is a middle-aged woman in good health. This chain links TRBV6-6 with TRBJ2-3; 10 bases are shared with TRBD2. This CDR3 is CASSYSLSGGVRDTQYF. In DNA form, the CDR3 reads TGTGCCAGCAGTTACTCCCTAAGCGGGGGGGTGAGAGATACGCAGTATTTT.